This is a list of T cell receptor beta chains from one sample in a study of cytomegalovirus exposure and HLA in healthy donors. The data were produced by immunoSEQ multiplex PCR, yet TCRdb's version contains in-frame clones alone and is incomplete. The table shows fewer than 200,000 clones, with about 75% occurring only once. Sequencing was done on a sample of PBMCs. The receptor set was obtained from a female donor in good health and CMV-seronegative. CDR3s include the opening cysteine and the closing phenylalanine or tryptophan. D genes are given only for firm matches. The listing skips clone size in some rows; elsewhere it reads once, few, many or a size class.

clone_size cdr3_length j_call v_call d_call cdr3_aa cdr3_nt
. 14 TRBJ1-2 TRBV6-6 . CASSYSEGNYGYTF TGTGCCAGCAGTTACTCGGAGGGTAACTATGGCTACACCTTC
. 14 TRBJ2-7 TRBV7-8 TRBD2 CASSHGPGGNEQYF TGTGCCAGCAGCCACGGGCCGGGGGGGAACGAGCAGTACTTC
few 13 TRBJ1-2 TRBV30 TRBD1 CARSPRDSYGYTF TGTGCCAGGAGCCCTCGGGACAGCTATGGCTACACCTTC
. 13 TRBJ1-5 TRBV30 . CAWSNGGNQPQHF TGTGCCTGGAGTAACGGTGGCAATCAGCCCCAGCATTTT
. 13 TRBJ2-7 TRBV12-5 TRBD1 CASGLGTGGEQYF TGTGCTAGTGGTTTGGGGACAGGGGGCGAGCAGTACTTC
. 16 TRBJ2-1 TRBV9 TRBD1 CASSVRGPSSYNEQFF TGTGCCAGCAGCGTAAGGGGGCCGAGCTCCTACAATGAGCAGTTCTTC
. 17 TRBJ2-5 TRBV7-8 . CASSSYTARLDQETQYF TGTGCCAGCAGCTCCTACACTGCCCGACTAGACCAAGAGACCCAGTACTTC
. 16 TRBJ2-3 TRBV5-1 . CASSTNRGGGTDTQYF TGCGCCAGCAGCACGAACAGGGGAGGTGGTACAGATACGCAGTATTTT
once 15 TRBJ1-1 TRBV5-1 . CASSLEAGIGTEAFF TGCGCCAGCAGCTTGGAGGCCGGGATCGGGACTGAAGCTTTCTTT
. 14 TRBJ1-5 TRBV30 . CAWSGRGSNQPQHF TGTGCCTGGAGTGGTAGGGGCAGCAATCAGCCCCAGCATTTT
. 14 TRBJ2-4 TRBV9 TRBD2 CASSVVGTSGVQYF TGTGCCAGCAGCGTAGTAGGGACTAGCGGGGTTCAGTACTTC
. 15 TRBJ1-2 TRBV29-1 TRBD1 CSVEDLQGADYGYTF TGCAGCGTTGAAGATCTACAGGGGGCGGACTATGGCTACACCTTC
. 11 TRBJ1-2 TRBV29-1 . CSVSQRDGHTF TGCAGCGTTTCACAGCGGGATGGCCACACCTTC
. 15 TRBJ2-5 TRBV2 TRBD1 CASRTGGGVEETQYF TGTGCCAGCAGGACAGGGGGCGGGGTTGAAGAGACCCAGTACTTC
. 13 TRBJ2-1 TRBV7-2 TRBD1 CASSFGQVNEQFF TGTGCCAGCAGCTTCGGACAGGTCAATGAGCAGTTCTTC
. 14 TRBJ2-5 TRBV18 . CASSPPPVGGTQYF TGTGCCAGCTCACCACCCCCGGTTGGCGGGACCCAGTACTTC
few 13 TRBJ1-1 TRBV5-4 . CASSVDRNTEAFF TGTGCCAGCAGCGTGGACAGGAACACTGAAGCTTTCTTT
. 15 TRBJ2-3 TRBV6-6 TRBD2 CASSYSPGGGDTQYF TGTGCCAGCAGTTACTCCCCGGGGGGGGGAGATACGCAGTATTTT
. 15 TRBJ1-2 TRBV6-5 TRBD1 CASSSAGTGSYGYTF TGTGCCAGCAGTTCCGCCGGGACAGGGAGCTATGGCTACACCTTC
. 15 TRBJ2-1 TRBV14 . CASSQTEFYYNEQFF TGTGCCAGCAGCCAAACGGAGTTCTACTACAATGAGCAGTTCTTC
. 18 TRBJ2-3 TRBV4-1 . CASSHPKTGVSSTDTQYF TGCGCCAGCAGCCACCCTAAGACAGGAGTTTCTAGCACAGATACGCAGTATTTT
. 14 TRBJ2-3 TRBV11-3 . CASSSSRVTDTQYF TGTGCCAGCAGCTCTTCGAGGGTTACAGATACGCAGTATTTT
few 18 TRBJ2-3 TRBV10-2 TRBD2 CASSQSGTSGGATDTQYF TGCGCCAGCAGCCAGTCCGGGACTAGCGGGGGTGCCACAGATACGCAGTATTTT
. 15 TRBJ2-1 TRBV7-2 . CASSPPGGQYNEQFF TGTGCCAGCAGCCCCCCGGGGGGCCAGTATAATGAGCAGTTCTTC
few 14 TRBJ2-5 TRBV11-1 TRBD1 CASSLDRVQETQYF TGTGCCAGCAGCTTGGACAGGGTACAAGAGACCCAGTACTTC
. 13 TRBJ1-4 TRBV7-9 . CASSLGGREKLFF TGTGCCAGCAGCTTAGGGGGCAGGGAAAAACTGTTTTTT
. 13 TRBJ2-7 TRBV11-2 . CASSFTGSYEQYF TGTGCCAGCAGCTTCACCGGCTCCTACGAGCAGTACTTC
. 15 TRBJ2-5 TRBV9 TRBD2 CASSVSSGSPETQYF TGTGCCAGCAGCGTAAGCAGCGGGAGTCCGGAGACCCAGTACTTC
. 12 TRBJ2-7 TRBV7-6 . CASSSMSNEQYF TGTGCCAGCAGCTCAATGTCCAACGAGCAGTACTTC
. 15 TRBJ2-5 TRBV6-1 TRBD2 CASSEARLAGETQYF TGTGCCAGCAGTGAAGCGCGACTAGCTGGGGAGACCCAGTACTTC
. 15 TRBJ2-7 TRBV6-5 TRBD2 CASSSRGTSSYEQYF TGTGCCAGCAGTTCCCGGGGGACTAGCTCCTACGAGCAGTACTTC
. 14 TRBJ2-2 TRBV10-3 TRBD1 CAIRDRVNTGELFF TGTGCCATCAGAGACAGGGTTAACACCGGGGAGCTGTTTTTT
. 16 TRBJ1-4 TRBV2 . CASSELGGGSGEKLFF TGTGCCAGCAGTGAATTGGGGGGAGGGAGTGGGGAAAAACTGTTTTTT
. 13 TRBJ2-7 TRBV7-6 . CASSSGSSYEQYF TGTGCCAGCAGCTCCGGGTCCAGCTACGAGCAGTACTTC
few 14 TRBJ1-2 TRBV5-5 . CASSLTGSSYGYTF TGTGCCAGCAGCTTGACCGGGAGTTCCTATGGCTACACCTTC
. 14 TRBJ2-4 TRBV6-1 . CASSEAGLGGIQYF TGTGCCAGCAGTGAAGCGGGTTTAGGGGGCATTCAGTACTTC
many 13 TRBJ1-5 TRBV6-5 . CASSPRSNQPQHF TGTGCCAGCAGCCCCAGGAGCAATCAGCCCCAGCATTTT
few 14 TRBJ2-7 TRBV5-1 . CASSPLEGPYEQYF TGCGCCAGCAGCCCATTGGAGGGTCCCTACGAGCAGTACTTC
. 13 TRBJ2-1 TRBV4-1 TRBD2 CASSPGLVAEQFF TGCGCCAGCAGCCCAGGACTAGTTGCTGAGCAGTTCTTC
once 15 TRBJ1-5 TRBV6-5 TRBD1 CASSPTGFSNQPQHF TGTGCCAGCAGTCCGACAGGGTTTAGCAATCAGCCCCAGCATTTT
once 14 TRBJ2-7 TRBV5-1 . CASSAFWAYREQYF TGCGCCAGCAGCGCGTTTTGGGCCTACAGGGAGCAGTACTTC
once 17 TRBJ2-2 TRBV5-8 TRBD1 CASSLGPQGARTGELFF TGTGCCAGCAGCTTGGGCCCCCAGGGGGCGCGCACCGGGGAGCTGTTTTTT
. 16 TRBJ2-3 TRBV5-1 TRBD1 CASSLTGTGWADTQYF TGCGCCAGCAGCTTGACCGGGACAGGGTGGGCAGATACGCAGTATTTT
. 18 TRBJ2-4 TRBV1 . CTSSQDSATGLAKNIQYF TGCACCAGCAGCCAAGATTCAGCCACTGGGCTCGCCAAAAACATTCAGTACTTC
. 14 TRBJ1-6 TRBV27 TRBD1 CASRWTGGNSPLHF TGTGCCAGCAGGTGGACAGGGGGCAATTCACCCCTCCACTTT
. 15 TRBJ1-5 TRBV18 . CASSPGVGGDQPQHF TGTGCCAGCTCACCGGGCGTGGGGGGAGATCAGCCCCAGCATTTT
. 15 TRBJ2-3 TRBV9 . CASSASPGRTDTQYF TGTGCCAGCAGCGCCTCCCCAGGGCGCACAGATACGCAGTATTTT
. 16 TRBJ2-6 TRBV18 . CASSPTSAAGANVLTF TGTGCCAGCTCACCGACGTCGGCGGCTGGGGCCAACGTCCTGACTTTC
. 15 TRBJ2-1 TRBV5-4 . CASSLPQANYNEQFF TGTGCCAGCAGCTTGCCCCAGGCGAACTACAATGAGCAGTTCTTC
. 12 TRBJ1-2 TRBV29-1 . CSVGEGDYGYTF TGCAGCGTTGGGGAGGGGGACTATGGCTACACCTTC